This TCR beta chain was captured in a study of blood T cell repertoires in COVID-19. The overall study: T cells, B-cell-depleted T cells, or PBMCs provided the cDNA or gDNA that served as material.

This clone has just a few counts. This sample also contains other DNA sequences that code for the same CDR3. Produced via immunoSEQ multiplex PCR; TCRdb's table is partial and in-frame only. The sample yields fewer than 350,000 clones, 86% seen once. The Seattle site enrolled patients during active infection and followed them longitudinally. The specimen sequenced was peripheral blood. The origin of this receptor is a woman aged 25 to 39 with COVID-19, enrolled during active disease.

CDR3 protein: CASGSGTGSNQPQHF. The CDR3 coding sequence is TGTGCCAGCGGTTCGGGGACAGGGTCCAATCAGCCCCAGCATTTT. The chain couples TRBV6-6 to TRBJ1-5, with 9 bases fitting TRBD1. Germline loops: CDR1 MNHNY, CDR2 SVGAGI (reference sequence). The length of the CDR3 is 15 residues. V was pared by 8 bases and J by 3 bases, with 8 bases of the junction left unmatched.